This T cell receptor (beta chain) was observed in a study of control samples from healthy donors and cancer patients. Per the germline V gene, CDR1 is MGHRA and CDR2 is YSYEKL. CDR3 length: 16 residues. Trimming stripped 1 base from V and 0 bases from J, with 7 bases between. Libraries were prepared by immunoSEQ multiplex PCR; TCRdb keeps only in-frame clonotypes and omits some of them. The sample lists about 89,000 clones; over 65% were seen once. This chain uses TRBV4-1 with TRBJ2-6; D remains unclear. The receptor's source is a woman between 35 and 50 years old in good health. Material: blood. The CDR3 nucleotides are TGCGCCAGCAGCCAAGTTGCCAGCTCTGGGGCCAACGTCCTGACTTTC. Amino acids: CASSQVASSGANVLTF.